This T cell receptor beta chain was identified in a study of shared clonotypes between healthy human individuals. In the study overall: Per-donor plates numbered three CD4 naive, three CD4 memory, two CD8 naive and one CD8 memory.

Study-wide points: The small donor group covered limited genetic and exposure diversity.

Donors comprised healthy HIV-negative adults lacking recent acute infections or vaccinations. Every one of the donors was a Caucasian adult that lived in Nashville, Tennessee. With 1 base removed from V and 5 bases from J, the gap between germline ends came to 8 bases. Germline loops: CDR1 SGHAT, CDR2 FQNNGV. The CDR3 extends over 13 amino acids. Using immunoSEQ multiplex PCR, the repertoire was profiled, and TCRdb retains in-frame clones only, with some absent. Of under 2,500,000 clones listed, about 94% are singletons. Points on this clone: As yet, its antigen is unknown.

This receptor was obtained from a man aged 18 to 30 in good health. The sequenced material came from naive CD4+ T cells sorted from blood. The subset is: CD45RA+ positively selected. The chain is built from TRBV11-2 and TRBJ2-5; no definite D call. The CDR3 loop is CASSLARTETQYF. The CDR3 bases are TGTGCCAGCAGCTTAGCCAGGACCGAGACCCAGTACTTC.